Each of the 19 T cell receptor beta chains below was sequenced from the same sample in a study of blood T cell repertoires in COVID-19 (TCRdb year 2020). To prepare the library, the immunoSEQ multiplex PCR assay was applied. TCRdb carries this immuneACCESS record with in-frame sequences only. Its versions omit some clonotypes, under half of them owing to an unresolved V gene in the studies checked, with the rest unexplained. Within this sample are 140,000 to 150,000 clones, with around 91% of them counted one time only. The ten largest make up over 10% of the sample. The sequencing sample was made of peripheral blood. These receptors came from a man aged 18 to 30 with COVID-19, enrolled during active disease.

The V call is TRBV6-6, the J call TRBJ2-1, with a possible D match to TRBD1 (8 bases). CDR1 and CDR2 from the germline V gene are MNHNY and SVGAGI (reference sequence). The V end lost 5 bases, the J end lost 8 bases, and 22 bases lay between the germline ends. The CDR3 has 16 residues. The CDR3 region has the DNA TGTGCCAGCAGTCCGAGTCGGGACAGGACTAGTTATGAGCAGTTCTTC. This translates into CASSPSRDRTSYEQFF.

The rearrangement joins TRBV5-6 to TRBJ2-2; D not resolved. CDR1 is SGHDT, CDR2 YYEEEE, per germline. The V end lost 0 bases, the J end lost 6 bases, and 9 bases lay between the germline ends. The CDR3 consists of 14 residues. The CDR3 here is CASSLVRLAGELFF. CDR3 nucleotides: TGTGCCAGCAGCTTGGTAAGGCTAGCCGGGGAGCTGTTTTTT.

This rearrangement joins TRBV24-1 to TRBJ2-3; 7 bases line up with TRBD2. With 2 bases clipped from V and 7 bases from J, the junction kept 5 bases outside the gene matches. CDR3 length: 14 residues. Germline CDR1 KGHDR, CDR2 SFDVKD. The CDR3 reads CATSDSLGGNTQYF. The CDR3 DNA reads as TGTGCCACCAGTGATTCCCTGGGGGGGAATACGCAGTATTTT.

Note on this clone: Other DNA sequences in the same sample also yield this CDR3. The chain is built from TRBV6-5 and TRBJ2-1, with a possible D match to TRBD1 (6 bases). The CDR3 is 16 amino acids. V was trimmed by 0 bases and J by 2 bases, leaving 11 bases between them. The V gene's germline CDR1 is MNHEY and CDR2 SVGAGI. The CDR3 reads CASSYSGRGPYNEQFF. The CDR3 DNA sequence: TGTGCCAGCAGTTACTCGGGCAGGGGACCCTACAATGAGCAGTTCTTC.

The chain employs TRBV6-6 and TRBJ2-5; D is possibly TRBD2 (6 bases). Germline values: CDR1 MNHNY, CDR2 SVGAGI (reference sequence). The CDR3 is 14 residues long. Trimming removed 8 bases from V and 7 bases from J, with 20 bases in between. CDR3 nucleotide sequence: TGTGCCAGCCTTTCTAGCGTCTCGAGTGGGACCCAGTACTTC. Amino acids: CASLSSVSSGTQYF.

The V call is TRBV7-9, the J call TRBJ2-7, with 8 bases matching TRBD2. CDR1 is SEHNR, CDR2 FQNEAQ, per germline (reference sequence). The CDR3 loop spans 13 amino acids. The trim removed 6 bases at V and 4 bases at J, leaving 5 bases unmatched. CDR3 nucleotides: TGTGCCAGCAGGACCGGGACTAGTTACGAGCAGTACTTC. Its protein is CASRTGTSYEQYF.

This clone has just one count. V usage is TRBV27 and J usage is TRBJ2-7; maybe TRBD2 (6 bases). With 8 bases removed from V and 2 bases from J, the gap between germline ends came to 16 bases. CDR3 size: 14 residues. CDR1 MNHEY and CDR2 SMNVEV come from the germline V gene (reference sequence). Written as DNA, the CDR3 is TGTGCCAGCGGCCGGGACTTTACCCCCTACGAGCAGTACTTC. Its protein product is CASGRDFTPYEQYF.

V usage is TRBV7-9 and J usage is TRBJ2-5; a possible D gene is TRBD2 (6 bases). Germline CDR1 SEHNR, CDR2 FQNEAQ (reference sequence). This CDR3 is built from 14 residues. V was shortened by 7 bases and J by 6 bases, with 18 bases between the two germline ends. CDR3 in DNA: TGTGCCAGCACCCGGGACTCGCCCAGTCAGACCCAGTACTTC. Residues: CASTRDSPSQTQYF. Full variable domain (outside the CDR3, taken from reference TRBV7-9 and TRBJ2-5): DTGVSQNPRHKITKRGQNVTFRCDPISEHNRLYWYRQTLGQGPEFLTYFQNEAQLEKSRLLSDRFSAERPKGSFSTLEIQRTEQGDSAMYLCASTRDSPSQTQYFGPGTRLLVL.

This chain connects TRBV6-5 to TRBJ2-7; 8 bases fit TRBD1. Trimming at V came to 6 bases and at J to 0 bases, leaving 4 bases not matched to a gene. The CDR3 spans 14 residues. Germline V gene data show CDR1 as MNHEY and CDR2 as SVGAGI. The CDR3 protein is CASSRTGPSYEQYF. In DNA form, the CDR3 reads TGTGCCAGCAGCCGGACAGGGCCCTCCTACGAGCAGTACTTC.

CDR3 nucleotide sequence: TGTGCCAGCAGCAGGACAGATTACAATGAGCAGTTCTTC. This sequence encodes CASSRTDYNEQFF. The V call is TRBV2, the J call TRBJ2-1; TRBD1 might be the D (6 bases). The germline CDR1 and CDR2 sequences are SNHLY and FYNNEI. Trimming took 6 bases from V and 4 from J, leaving 10 bases between them. CDR3 size: 13 residues.

This chain joins TRBV6-2 or TRBV6-3 and TRBJ2-5, with D perhaps TRBD1 (6 bases). This CDR3 is 16 amino acids long. V dropped 4 bases and J dropped 1 base, with 16 bases sitting between them. The germline gives CDR1 MNHEY, CDR2 SVGEGT. This CDR3 is CASSFTLDSPQETQYF. As DNA, the CDR3 is TGTGCCAGCAGTTTTACCTTGGACAGTCCCCAAGAGACCCAGTACTTC.

V and J are TRBV28 and TRBJ2-3, with D unresolved. Germline V gene sequence: CDR1 MDHEN, CDR2 SYDVKM. The V end lost 4 bases, the J end lost 4 bases, and 6 bases lay between the germline ends. The length of the CDR3 is 12 residues. CDR3 region: CASSSMPDTQYF. CDR3 nucleotides: TGTGCCAGCAGTTCTATGCCAGATACGCAGTATTTT.

This clone was seen only a few times. This sequence joins TRBV6-2 or TRBV6-3 and TRBJ2-7, with D possibly TRBD2 on 5 matching bases. CDR3 length: 13 residues. V lost 2 bases to trimming and J lost 7 bases, with 12 bases between them. Germline-derived CDR1 and CDR2 are MNHEY and SVGEGT. The CDR3 sequence: CASSYGESGEQYF. The CDR3 DNA reads TGTGCCAGCAGTTACGGCGAGTCGGGGGAGCAGTACTTC.

The rearrangement joins TRBV5-6 to TRBJ2-7; the D gene is possibly TRBD1 (7 bases). Germline lookup yields CDR1 SGHDT and CDR2 YYEEEE. With 4 bases removed from V and 5 bases from J, the gap between germline ends came to 16 bases. CDR3 length: 14 residues. The DNA of the CDR3 is TGTGCCAGCAGCGTGGGGGGACAGTCCAACGAGCAGTACTTC. Its translation: CASSVGGQSNEQYF.

The CDR3 region has the DNA TGCAGCGTTGAAGTCTTTGGCCGTCCATTAGAAGCTTTCTTT. Amino acids: CSVEVFGRPLEAFF. V is TRBV29-1 and J is TRBJ1-1; D not resolved. This CDR3 is built from 14 residues. Trimming stripped 1 base from V and 8 bases from J, with 17 bases between. The germline gives CDR1 SQVTM, CDR2 ANQGSEA.

The J gene is TRBJ2-5, the V gene TRBV13; D not resolved. CDR3 length equals 12 residues. The ends were cut back, 5 bases at V and 4 bases at J, with 8 bases in the middle. Per the germline V gene, CDR1 is PRHDT and CDR2 is FYEKMQ (reference sequence). The CDR3 region is CASSRGPETQYF. The CDR3 nucleotides read TGTGCCAGCAGCCGCGGTCCAGAGACCCAGTACTTC.

The chain combines TRBV10-3 with TRBJ2-1; a weak D match, TRBD2 (6 bases). Between the trimmed V and J ends, which lost 10 bases and 1 base, there was a span of 20 bases. Looked up from germline, CDR1 is ENHRY and CDR2 is SYGVKD. This CDR3 region has 16 residues. CDR3 residues: CATQPPSGASYNEQFF. The CDR3, as DNA: TGTGCCACCCAGCCCCCCTCGGGAGCTTCCTACAATGAGCAGTTCTTC.

The chain is built from TRBV7-9 and TRBJ2-3, with D maybe TRBD1 (5 bases). V was pared by 1 base and J by 4 bases, with 18 bases between. The CDR3 spans 17 residues. Germline CDR1 is SEHNR and CDR2 is FQNEAQ (reference sequence). DNA for the CDR3: TGTGCCAGCAGCTTAGTGGGGCCTAGTGTATTTTCAGATACGCAGTATTTT. This codes for CASSLVGPSVFSDTQYF. Full variable domain (remainder filled in from reference TRBV7-9 and TRBJ2-3): DTGVSQNPRHKITKRGQNVTFRCDPISEHNRLYWYRQTLGQGPEFLTYFQNEAQLEKSRLLSDRFSAERPKGSFSTLEIQRTEQGDSAMYLCASSLVGPSVFSDTQYFGPGTRLTVL.

This chain joins TRBV3-1 (or the pseudogene TRBV3-2) and TRBJ2-1; TRBD2 matches at 11 bases. In germline, CDR1 is LGHDT, CDR2 YNNKEL (reference sequence). The trim removed 6 bases at V and 9 bases at J, leaving 22 bases unmatched. This CDR3 region has 19 residues. CDR3 DNA sequence: TGTGCCAGCAGTCTTCCCGGGACTAGCGGATCCCTACGGAGGAGTGAGCAGTTCTTC. This translates into CASSLPGTSGSLRRSEQFF.